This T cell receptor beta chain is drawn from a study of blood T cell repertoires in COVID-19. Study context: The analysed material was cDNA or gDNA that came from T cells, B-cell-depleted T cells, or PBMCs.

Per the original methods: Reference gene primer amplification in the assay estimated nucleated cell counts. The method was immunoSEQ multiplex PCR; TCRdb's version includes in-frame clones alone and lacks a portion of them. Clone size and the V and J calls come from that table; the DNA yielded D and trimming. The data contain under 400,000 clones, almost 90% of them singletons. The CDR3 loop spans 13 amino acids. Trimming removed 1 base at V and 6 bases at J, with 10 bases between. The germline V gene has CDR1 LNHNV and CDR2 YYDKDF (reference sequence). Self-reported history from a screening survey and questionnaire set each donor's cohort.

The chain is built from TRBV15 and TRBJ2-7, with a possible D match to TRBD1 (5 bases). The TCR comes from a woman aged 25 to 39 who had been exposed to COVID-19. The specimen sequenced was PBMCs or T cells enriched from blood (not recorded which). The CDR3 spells CATSRGRGSEQYF. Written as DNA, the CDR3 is TGTGCCACCAGCAGAGGTAGGGGATCCGAGCAGTACTTC. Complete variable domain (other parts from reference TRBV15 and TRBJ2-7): DAMVIQNPRYQVTQFGKPVTLSCSQTLNHNVMYWYQQKSSQAPKLLFHYYDKDFNNEADTPDNFQSRRPNTSFCFLDIRSPGLGDTAMYLCATSRGRGSEQYFGPGTRLTVT.